The T cell receptor beta chain described here comes from a study of human CD8 memory T cell subsets. Study conclusions and caveats: Measured by normalized Shannon-Wiener diversity, stem-like memory and precursor exhausted T cells were similarly high in diversity, which was not the case for effector memory cells. Chao1 estimates indicated that stem-like memory T cells may be more diverse than precursor exhausted T cells.

Scientists made TCR beta libraries using UMI-labeled 5' RACE. TCRdb re-called the 5' RACE reads and catalogs CDR3 proteins one per entry, DNA excluded. This sample carries 9,900 or so distinct CDR3 sequences, with around 16% going to the ten biggest clones. The CDR3 spans 14 residues. Germline CDR1 is SGHDN and CDR2 is FVKESK. Extraction of RNA, which was performed with an RNeasy Mini Kit, drew on duplicate vials of approximately 140,000 sorted CD8+ T cells per subset. A remark on this clonotype: Its antigen is currently unknown.

V is TRBV14 and J is TRBJ1-2. The specimen was CD8+ stem-like memory T cells (TSCM and TCM) sorted from PBMCs. Subset given: stem-like memory CD8 T cells (TSTEM), CCR7+ PD-1- TIGIT-. This TCR was recovered from a human donor in good health. CDR3 region: CASSPRTGLEGYTF.